This TCR beta chain was observed in a study of cytomegalovirus exposure and HLA in healthy donors (dated by TCRdb to the late 2010s). Background on the whole study: According to an earlier analysis of 587 of the donors, about 170 million T cells yielded over 100 million unique TCR beta sequences and 276 Gb of sequence data. The study profiled the T cell repertoires of fewer than 850 subjects by immunosequencing and related them to cytomegalovirus serostatus. A later genetic analysis took genome-wide SNP genotypes for about three fifths of the roughly 700 donors and used that subset as a discovery cohort. Alongside the repertoire data, information on donor age, sex, ethnicity and CMV serostatus was compiled. The study was designed to test whether signatures of past pathogen exposure could be identified by cataloging public T cell receptors. To study patterns of TCR occurrence, a later analysis re-analyzed previously published TCR beta repertoires from under 750 donors and added high-resolution HLA genotyping. Among 398 genotyped donors of the cohort, an average of 235,054 unique TCR beta nucleotide sequences were sequenced per donor, 15% to 20% of them non-productive. An early release covering roughly 640 HLA-typed donors comprised about 310 gigabases of sequencing data and about 90 million unique TCR sequences. HLA typing included class I and class II loci at four-digit resolution. A few DR-DQ haplotypes were treated as single units for association and clustering because of strong linkage in the cohort. The genetic ancestry cluster associated with self-reported Caucasian donors included roughly four fifths of the roughly 400 genotyped donors. Every discovery cohort repertoire had been produced on one sequencing platform. An earlier analysis of several hundred of the donors used high-throughput TCR beta sequencing to judge whether each TCR beta V gene segment behaved as functional or pseudogenic. To predict cytomegalovirus infection status, the study brought together high-throughput TCR immunosequencing, statistical association of individual TCRs with disease status, and machine learning. Rather than using new phenotypic data, the later analysis identified candidate immune exposures from TCR beta sequences and from how often those sequences occurred across donors. The number of typed donors differed by locus: about 620-640 for A, B, C, DRB1 and DQB1; approximately 530 for DQA1; approximately 600 for DPA1; and approximately 450 for DPB1. In addition to the first cohort of 500 to 850 subjects, a separate validation cohort of over 90 different subjects was used.

The cohort was made up of 500 to 800 healthy bone marrow donors. At the time of sampling, every cohort member was nominally healthy, though immune exposures that went unrecorded were likely present. The donor tested CMV seropositive and was one of the 289 seropositive cohort members. Each donor provided a peripheral blood sample, and peripheral blood mononuclear cells were used for TCR beta sequencing. Genomic DNA was extracted from the blood cell samples with the Qiagen DNeasy Blood Extraction Kit. The study at large found these results: A later analysis found that most CMV-associated TCR beta chains appeared HLA-restricted, with HLA associations seemingly driven largely by CMV exposure. A later analysis reported that several top co-occurrence clusters appeared linked to parvovirus B19, influenza, CMV and Epstein-Barr virus. Compared with the approximately 710-donor mean, donors in an Asian-associated ancestry cluster had fewer N-insertions in productive TCRs, according to a later genetic analysis. The only immune exposure information available for the cohort was CMV serostatus. A further reported finding was that TCR beta sequences accurately predicted the HLA-A and HLA-B alleles for most subjects in the first cohort. The cohort was sequenced for TCR beta chains only, and without alpha or paired-chain data the features that could be detected were limited. The authors suggested that the approach could potentially be generalized to other disease states and immunological phenotypes. In a later analysis, HLA-associated TCR beta chains showed more clonal expansion and lower generation probabilities than non-associated chains that were equally common. Cytomegalovirus status was reported to be diagnosed by the classifier with high specificity and sensitivity in both the original and validation cohorts. When HLA alleles, especially DR and DQ, strongly co-occurred, TCR associations were difficult to assign to individual alleles. Three of the identified cytomegalovirus-associated TCR beta chains were confirmed in vitro to be specific for cytomegalovirus antigens. In a later genetic analysis, a missense DCLRE1C variant was associated with V-gene and J-gene trimming of TCR beta chains, and the association was replicated in an independent cohort. Presence/absence analyses assumed roughly uniform sequencing depth across donors, an assumption that may not hold. In a later analysis, 16,951 TCR beta sequences were associated with specific HLA alleles at a false discovery rate of 0.05. In a later analysis, the rate of TCR association differed among HLA loci, with DRB1 alleles having the most associated TCRs and HLA-C alleles having the fewest. A cluster of highly shared sequence variants was judged likely to be a technical artifact of the sequencing pipeline. Because HLA typing was missing for some donors at each locus, association tests included only the typed subset. Because counts were too low, seventeen rarely observed V segments, including chromosome 9 orphons, were excluded from the earlier analysis of a few hundred of the donors. Most TCR sequences were observed very rarely across donors, whereas some public TCRs were present in many individuals. Broadly in line with IMGT annotations, most TCR beta V segments showed up in productive rearrangements about 87% or about 30% of the time in an earlier analysis of 587 of the donors. A total of fewer than 200 TCR beta chains were listed by the study as associated with cytomegalovirus. Because the 87-base-pair reads could not distinguish some IMGT-functional V segments, including TRBV6-2 and TRBV6-3, those segments were excluded. Linkage disequilibrium might explain the correlated functional status among segregating V segments, but an unknown experimental factor could not be excluded.

Note on this clone: Its antigen target is currently unknown. Nothing much larger sits one base from this clone, and base qualities are not available.

The CDR3 spans 16 residues, from the cysteine through the phenylalanine. Only the CDR3 portion is preserved as DNA: 48 bases, with reading frame beginning at the first base. Trimmed from V: 3 bases; trimmed from J: 1 base; junction bases lacking a gene match: 3. From the germline V gene, CDR1 is SGDLS and CDR2 is YYNGEE. The library relied on the immunoSEQ multiplex PCR assay. The multiplex PCR relied on a mix of 60 forward primers for TCR Vbeta segments and 13 reverse primers for TCR Jbeta segments. The CDR3 region of rearranged TCR beta genes was amplified from genomic DNA by a multiplex PCR assay. On the Illumina HiSeq System, the amplified TCR beta libraries were sequenced as 87-base-pair reads. In the original analysis: A later analysis counted 65 million to 90 million unique TCR beta chains across the 550 to 800 repertoires, and roughly 10 million of these chains were shared by at least two donors. To remove PCR and sequencing errors, raw reads were error-corrected and collapsed into unique sequences using a nearest-neighbor algorithm that merged closely related sequences. V, D and J gene segments were assigned by aligning CDR3 sequences to IMGT reference sequences. For a sequence to be retained, a match of at least six nucleotides to both a V gene segment and a J gene segment was required. A rearrangement was called productive if the CDR3 had no stop codons and remained in frame with V and J, and every other rearrangement was called non-productive. Following IMGT convention, CDR3 was defined as the stretch from the second conserved V-encoded cysteine up to the conserved J-encoded phenylalanine. In an earlier analysis of more than 550 of the donors, sequences lacking an unambiguous match to a single V gene segment were excluded. In an earlier analysis of 450 to 750 of the donors, a V segment was called functional when productive rearrangements were above 56.7%, and segregating when the standard deviation between donors exceeded 5%. A statistical classification framework was built for diagnosing cytomegalovirus status from the catalog of TCR beta chain sequences. In a later analysis, V and J genes were assigned by comparing TCR nucleotide sequences against IMGT/GENE-DB human TR gene sequences. In a later analysis, CDR3 sequences and most-parsimonious VDJ recombination scenarios were assigned using the TCRdist pipeline. In a later analysis, each TCR beta chain was defined by its CDR3 amino acid sequence together with its V-gene family, and reads lacking a unique V-gene family were excluded. As a way to deal with suspected cross-contamination and a sequencing artifact, a later analysis dropped under 600 nucleotide sequences that were highly shared and had low generation probability. For each public chain, a later analysis derived a clonal expansion index from normalized ranks of inferred template counts within each repertoire. Generation probabilities in a later analysis came from a VDJ recombination model fitted to out-of-frame rearrangements, and those results were checked against IGoR. A later analysis scored TCR-TCR, TCR-HLA and TCR-CMV co-occurrence with hypergeometric tests, applying a repertoire-size bias correction to TCR pairs. False discovery rates were estimated in a later analysis by permuting HLA or CMV assignments 20 times. In a later analysis, co-occurring TCRs were grouped using DBSCAN, with TCRdist sequence similarity added in when clustering inside HLA-allele-positive subsets. Repertoires with fewer than 30,000 or more than 120,000 public chains were left out of co-occurrence clustering, as were roughly five repertoires with anomalous nucleotide sharing. The immuneACCESS repertoire file appears here via TCRdb, limited to in-frame rearrangements. These files lack a portion of the clones; in checked studies, under half of the deficit traces to unresolved V genes, and the cause of the others is not known. The DNA was the basis for D and trimming; V, J and clone size are from that table. The sample table contains some 130,000 clones; only one count was recorded for 70% to 80% of them. The leading ten clones occupy 5% to 8.5% of the sample.

The material sequenced was PBMCs. The sequence joins TRBV9 to TRBJ2-1; 11 central bases correspond to TRBD2. This receptor was obtained from a man aged 35 to 55 in good health and CMV-seropositive. In nucleotides, the sequence is TGTGCCAGCAGCGGAATAGCGGGAGGGTCCTACAATGAGCAGTTCTTC. This gives the protein CASSGIAGGSYNEQFF.